This TCR beta chain was profiled in a study of regulatory T cells in long-lasting Graves disease. Trimming at V came to 6 bases and at J to 8 bases, leaving 15 bases not matched to a gene. This CDR3 comprises 18 residues. CDR1 and CDR2 from the germline V gene are WSHSY and SAAADI. CDR3 regions were amplified by Arm-PCR using iRepertoire HTBI primers to build TCR beta libraries. TCRdb independently ran MiXCR on the multiplex PCR reads; one entry per CDR3 protein. This sample yields almost 450,000 distinct CDR3 sequences, of which roughly 17% are seen a single time; approximately 11% belongs to the top ten. The time point is: newly diagnosed GD, antithyroid drugs for less than 3 months. Researchers made the TCR library from RNA that was extracted from PBMCs. These sequences were also reported in another study, on T cells in Graves' hyperthyroidism and ophthalmopathy.

Sequencing was performed on peripheral blood mononuclear cells (PBMCs), taken at new diagnosis, from a patient treated with antithyroid drugs. V usage is TRBV10-2 and J usage is TRBJ2-1; 14 bases fit TRBD2. This receptor was identified in a woman in her twenties or thirties with Graves disease. CDR3 DNA: TGCGCCAGCAGCTTATCCGGGACTAGCGGGAGCAGACTCGATGAGCAGTTCTTC. Translated: CASSLSGTSGSRLDEQFF.